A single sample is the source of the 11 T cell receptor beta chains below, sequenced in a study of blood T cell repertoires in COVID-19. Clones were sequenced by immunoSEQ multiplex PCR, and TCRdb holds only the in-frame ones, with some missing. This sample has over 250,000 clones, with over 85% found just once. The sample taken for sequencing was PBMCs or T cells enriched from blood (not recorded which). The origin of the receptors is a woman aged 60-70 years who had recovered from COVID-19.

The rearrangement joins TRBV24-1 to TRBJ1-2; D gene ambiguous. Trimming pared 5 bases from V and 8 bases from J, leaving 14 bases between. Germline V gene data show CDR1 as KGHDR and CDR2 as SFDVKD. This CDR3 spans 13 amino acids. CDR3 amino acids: CATSGTRYQGYTF. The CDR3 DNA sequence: TGTGCCACCAGTGGTACCAGGTACCAGGGCTACACCTTC.

The CDR3 bases are TGTGCCTCGATCTTACCGGGATCAGGAAACACCATATATTTT. This codes for CASILPGSGNTIYF. This chain joins TRBV30 and TRBJ1-3; D uncertain. This CDR3 spans 14 amino acids. Per germline, CDR1 GTSNPN and CDR2 SVGIG (reference sequence). Trimming left V 7 bases short and J 4 bases short, with 17 bases between. The full variable domain, its missing parts supplied by reference TRBV30 and TRBJ1-3, is SQTIHQWPATLVQPVGSPLSLECTVEGTSNPNLYWYRQAAGRGLQLLFYSVGIGQISSEVPQNLSASRPQDRQFILSSKKLLLSDSGFYLCASILPGSGNTIYFGEGSWLTVV.

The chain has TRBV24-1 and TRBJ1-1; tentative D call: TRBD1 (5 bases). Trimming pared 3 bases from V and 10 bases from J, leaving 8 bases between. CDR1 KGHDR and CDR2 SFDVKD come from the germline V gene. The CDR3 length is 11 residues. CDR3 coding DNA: TGTGCCACCAGTGATGGGGGGAGAGCTTTCTTT. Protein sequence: CATSDGGRAFF.

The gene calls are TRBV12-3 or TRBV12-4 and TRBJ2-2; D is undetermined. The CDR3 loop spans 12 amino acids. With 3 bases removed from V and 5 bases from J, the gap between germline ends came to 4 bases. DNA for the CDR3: TGTGCCAGCAGTTTGCAGACCGGGGAGCTGTTTTTT. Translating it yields CASSLQTGELFF.

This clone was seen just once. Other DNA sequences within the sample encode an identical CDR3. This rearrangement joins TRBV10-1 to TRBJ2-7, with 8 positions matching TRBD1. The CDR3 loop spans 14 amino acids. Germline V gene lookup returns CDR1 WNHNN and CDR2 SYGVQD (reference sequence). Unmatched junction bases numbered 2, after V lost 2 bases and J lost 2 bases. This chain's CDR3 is CASSEGTGAYEQYF. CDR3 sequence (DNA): TGCGCCAGCAGTGAGGGGACAGGAGCCTACGAGCAGTACTTC.

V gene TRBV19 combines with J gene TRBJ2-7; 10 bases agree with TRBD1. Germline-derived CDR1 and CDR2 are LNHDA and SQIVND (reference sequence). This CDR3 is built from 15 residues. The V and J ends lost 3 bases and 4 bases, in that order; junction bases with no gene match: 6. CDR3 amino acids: CASSIQGQGMYEQYF. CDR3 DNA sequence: TGTGCCAGTAGTATTCAGGGACAGGGGATGTACGAGCAGTACTTC.

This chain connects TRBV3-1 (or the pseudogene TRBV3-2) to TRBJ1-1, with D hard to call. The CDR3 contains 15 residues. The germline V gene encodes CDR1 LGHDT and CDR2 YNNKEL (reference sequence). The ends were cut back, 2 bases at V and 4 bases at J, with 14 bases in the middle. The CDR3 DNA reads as TGTGCCAGCAGCCAATATGGAGGAGGGAGCACTGAAGCTTTCTTT. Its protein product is CASSQYGGGSTEAFF.

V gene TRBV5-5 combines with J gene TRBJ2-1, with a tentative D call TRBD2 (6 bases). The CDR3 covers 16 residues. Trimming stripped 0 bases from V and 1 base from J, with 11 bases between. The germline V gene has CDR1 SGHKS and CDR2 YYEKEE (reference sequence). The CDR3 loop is CASSLAPAGSYNEQFF. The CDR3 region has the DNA TGTGCCAGCAGCTTGGCCCCGGCGGGGTCCTACAATGAGCAGTTCTTC.

CDR3 residues: CASSFGVGEQFF. The CDR3, as DNA: TGTGCCAGCAGCTTTGGAGTTGGAGAGCAGTTCTTC. The rearrangement links TRBV13 to TRBJ2-1, with unresolved D. The V end lost 3 bases, the J end lost 10 bases, and 10 bases lay between the germline ends. The CDR3 length is 12 residues. CDR1 and CDR2 (germline): PRHDT, FYEKMQ (reference sequence). Complete variable domain (other parts from reference TRBV13 and TRBJ2-1): AAGVIQSPRHLIKEKRETATLKCYPIPRHDTVYWYQQGPGQDPQFLISFYEKMQSDKGSIPDRFSAQQFSDYHSELNMSSLELGDSALYFCASSFGVGEQFFGPGTRLTVL.

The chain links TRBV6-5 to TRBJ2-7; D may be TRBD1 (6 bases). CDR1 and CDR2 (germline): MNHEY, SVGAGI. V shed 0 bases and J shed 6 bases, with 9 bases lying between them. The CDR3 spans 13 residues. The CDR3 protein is CASSYSRGGEQYF. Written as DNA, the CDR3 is TGTGCCAGCAGTTACTCCAGGGGTGGCGAGCAGTACTTC.

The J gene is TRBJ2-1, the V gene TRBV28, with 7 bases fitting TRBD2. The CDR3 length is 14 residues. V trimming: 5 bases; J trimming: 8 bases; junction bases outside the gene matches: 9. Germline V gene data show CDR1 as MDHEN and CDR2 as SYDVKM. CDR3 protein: CASSQPGLYHEQFF. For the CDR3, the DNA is TGTGCCAGCAGTCAACCGGGACTATACCATGAGCAGTTCTTC.